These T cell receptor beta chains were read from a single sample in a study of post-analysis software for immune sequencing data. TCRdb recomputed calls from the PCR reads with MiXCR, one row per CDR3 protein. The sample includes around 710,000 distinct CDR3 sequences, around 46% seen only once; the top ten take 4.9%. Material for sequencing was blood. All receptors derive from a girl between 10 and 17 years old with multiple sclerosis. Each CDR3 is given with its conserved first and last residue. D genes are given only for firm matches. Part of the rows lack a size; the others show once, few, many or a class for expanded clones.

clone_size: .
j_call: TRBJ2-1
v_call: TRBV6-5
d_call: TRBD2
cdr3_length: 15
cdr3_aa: CASIPVAGAYNEQFF
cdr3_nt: TGTGCCAGCATTCCTGTAGCGGGAGCCTACAATGAGCAGTTCTTC

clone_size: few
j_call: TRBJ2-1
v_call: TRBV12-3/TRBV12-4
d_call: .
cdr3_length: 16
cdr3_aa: CASSLGAGRSYNEQFF
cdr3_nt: TGTGCCAGCAGTTTAGGGGCGGGACGCTCCTACAATGAGCAGTTCTTC

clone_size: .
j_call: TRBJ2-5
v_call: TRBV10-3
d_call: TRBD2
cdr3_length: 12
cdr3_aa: CAIRGGPGEQYF
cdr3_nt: TGTGCCATCAGGGGAGGGCCTGGGGAGCAGTACTTC

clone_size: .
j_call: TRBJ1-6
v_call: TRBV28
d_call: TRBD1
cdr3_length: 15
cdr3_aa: CASSPTGGIYSPLHF
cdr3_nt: TGTGCCAGCAGCCCGACAGGGGGCATTTATTCACCCCTCCACTTT

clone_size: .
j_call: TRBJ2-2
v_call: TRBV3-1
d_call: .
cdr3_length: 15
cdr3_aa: CASSQEARATGELFF
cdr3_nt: TGTGCCAGCAGCCAAGAAGCTCGGGCCACCGGGGAGCTGTTTTTT

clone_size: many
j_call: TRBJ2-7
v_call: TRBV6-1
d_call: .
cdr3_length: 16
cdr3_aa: CASSVGPLGPTYEQYF
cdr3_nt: TGTGCCAGCAGTGTAGGGCCTTTAGGTCCTACCTACGAGCAGTACTTC

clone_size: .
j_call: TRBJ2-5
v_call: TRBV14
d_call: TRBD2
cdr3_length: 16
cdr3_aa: CASSRRKAGVLETQYF
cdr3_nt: TGTGCCAGCAGCCGCCGGAAAGCGGGAGTATTGGAGACCCAGTACTTC

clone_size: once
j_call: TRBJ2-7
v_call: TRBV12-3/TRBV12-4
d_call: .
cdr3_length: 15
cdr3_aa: CASQRFQGGNYEQYF
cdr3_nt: TGTGCCAGCCAACGATTCCAGGGGGGAAACTACGAGCAGTACTTC

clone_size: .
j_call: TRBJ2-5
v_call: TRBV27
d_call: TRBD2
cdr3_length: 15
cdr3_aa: CANSFGGRAEETQYF
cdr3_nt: TGTGCCAACAGTTTTGGTGGGAGGGCCGAGGAGACCCAGTACTTC

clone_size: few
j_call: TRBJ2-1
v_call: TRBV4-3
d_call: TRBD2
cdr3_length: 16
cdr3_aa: CASSHKHGTSGIEQFF
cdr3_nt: TGCGCCAGCAGCCACAAACATGGGACTAGCGGGATTGAGCAGTTCTTC

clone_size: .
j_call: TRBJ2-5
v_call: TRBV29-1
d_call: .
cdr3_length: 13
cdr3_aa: CSVEEGPPETQYF
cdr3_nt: TGCAGCGTTGAAGAGGGCCCGCCAGAGACCCAGTACTTC

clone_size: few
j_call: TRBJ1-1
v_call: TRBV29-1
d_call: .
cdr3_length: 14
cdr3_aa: CSVVGSKGSTEAFF
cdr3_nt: TGCAGCGTTGTGGGTTCGAAGGGGAGCACTGAAGCTTTCTTT

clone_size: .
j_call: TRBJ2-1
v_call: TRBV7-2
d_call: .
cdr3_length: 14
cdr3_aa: CASSLQDSYNEQFF
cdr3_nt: TGTGCCAGCAGCTTACAGGACAGCTACAATGAGCAGTTCTTC

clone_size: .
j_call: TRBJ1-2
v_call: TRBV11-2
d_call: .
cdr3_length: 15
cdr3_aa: CASSLMVGLNYGYTF
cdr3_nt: TGTGCCAGCAGCTTAATGGTCGGGCTTAACTATGGCTACACCTTC

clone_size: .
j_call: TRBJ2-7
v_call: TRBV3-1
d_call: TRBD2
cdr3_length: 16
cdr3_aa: CASSQLESGAPYEQYF
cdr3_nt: TGTGCCAGCAGTCAGCTGGAGAGCGGGGCGCCCTACGAGCAGTACTTC

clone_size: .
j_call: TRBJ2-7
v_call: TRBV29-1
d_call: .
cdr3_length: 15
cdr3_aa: CSVEADLGPPYEQYF
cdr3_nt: TGCAGCGTTGAAGCGGACCTAGGGCCTCCCTACGAGCAGTACTTC

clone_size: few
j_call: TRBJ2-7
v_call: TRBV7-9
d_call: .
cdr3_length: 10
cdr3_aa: CASRLLEQYF
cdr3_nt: TGTGCCAGCAGGCTTCTCGAGCAGTACTTC

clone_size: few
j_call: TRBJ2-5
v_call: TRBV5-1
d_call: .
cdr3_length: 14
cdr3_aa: CASSLTGLGETQYF
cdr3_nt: TGCGCCAGCAGCTTGACGGGACTCGGGGAGACCCAGTACTTC

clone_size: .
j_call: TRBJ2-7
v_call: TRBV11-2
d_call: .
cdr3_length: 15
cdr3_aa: CASSFGTLTSYEQYF
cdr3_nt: TGTGCCAGCAGCTTCGGGACTCTCACCTCCTACGAGCAGTACTTC

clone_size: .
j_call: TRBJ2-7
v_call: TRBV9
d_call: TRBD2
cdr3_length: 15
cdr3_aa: CASSVGGGTPTEQYF
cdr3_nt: TGTGCCAGCAGCGTAGGCGGGGGGACACCCACTGAGCAGTACTTC

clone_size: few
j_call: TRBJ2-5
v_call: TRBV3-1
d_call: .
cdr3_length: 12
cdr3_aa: CASSQSQETQYF
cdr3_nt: TGTGCCAGCAGCCAAAGCCAGGAGACCCAGTACTTC

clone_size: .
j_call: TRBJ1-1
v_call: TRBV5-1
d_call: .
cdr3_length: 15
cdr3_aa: CASSLEDIGRTEAFF
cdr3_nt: TGCGCCAGCAGCTTGGAGGACATCGGACGTACTGAAGCTTTCTTT

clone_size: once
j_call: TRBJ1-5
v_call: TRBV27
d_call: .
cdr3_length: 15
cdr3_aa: CANSLSDRADSPQHF
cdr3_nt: TGTGCCAACAGTTTATCGGACCGGGCCGATTCCCCCCAGCATTTT

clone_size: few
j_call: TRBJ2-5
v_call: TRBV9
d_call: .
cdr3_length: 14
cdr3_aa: CASSVGPLRETQYF
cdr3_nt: TGTGCCAGCAGCGTAGGTCCACTAAGAGAGACCCAGTACTTC

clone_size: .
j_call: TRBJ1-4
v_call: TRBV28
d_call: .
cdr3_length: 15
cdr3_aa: CASSLGASRNEKLFF
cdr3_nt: TGTGCCAGCAGTTTAGGCGCCAGTCGCAATGAAAAACTGTTTTTT

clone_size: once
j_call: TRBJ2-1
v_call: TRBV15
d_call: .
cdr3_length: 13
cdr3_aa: CATSIDHGNEQFF
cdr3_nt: TGTGCCACCAGCATAGACCACGGCAATGAGCAGTTCTTC

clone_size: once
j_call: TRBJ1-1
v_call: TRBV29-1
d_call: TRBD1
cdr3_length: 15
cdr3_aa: CSVWGGGQGDTEAFF
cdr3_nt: TGCAGCGTTTGGGGTGGGGGACAGGGCGACACTGAAGCTTTCTTT

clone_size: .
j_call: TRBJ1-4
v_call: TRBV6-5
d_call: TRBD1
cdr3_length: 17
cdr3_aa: CASSYSPSGTGSEKLFF
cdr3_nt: TGTGCCAGCAGTTACTCGCCCTCCGGGACAGGGAGTGAAAAACTGTTTTTT

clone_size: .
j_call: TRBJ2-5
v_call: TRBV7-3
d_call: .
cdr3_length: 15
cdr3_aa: CASSPTGVPQETQYF
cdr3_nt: TGTGCCAGCAGCCCGACGGGTGTCCCCCAAGAGACCCAGTACTTC

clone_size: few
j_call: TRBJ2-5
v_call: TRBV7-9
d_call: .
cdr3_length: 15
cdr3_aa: CASSLAPGNQETQYF
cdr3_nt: TGTGCCAGCAGCTTAGCGCCGGGGAACCAAGAGACCCAGTACTTC

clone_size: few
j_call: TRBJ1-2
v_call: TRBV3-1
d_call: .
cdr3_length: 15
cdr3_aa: CASSQGLRGDYGYTF
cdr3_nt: TGCGCCAGCAGCCAAGGTTTGCGGGGTGACTATGGCTACACCTTC

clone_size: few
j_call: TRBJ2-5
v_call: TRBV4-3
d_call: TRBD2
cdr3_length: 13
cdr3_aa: CASSQGSSGEQYF
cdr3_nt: TGCGCCAGCAGCCAAGGCTCTAGCGGAGAGCAGTACTTC

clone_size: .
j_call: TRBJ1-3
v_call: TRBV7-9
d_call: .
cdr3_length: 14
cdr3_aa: CASSLLGAGNTIYF
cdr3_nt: TGTGCCAGCAGCTTATTAGGGGCTGGAAACACCATATATTTT

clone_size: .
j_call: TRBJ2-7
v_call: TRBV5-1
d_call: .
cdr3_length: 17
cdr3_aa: CASSLVASVLLSYEQYF
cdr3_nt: TGCGCCAGCAGCTTGGTGGCTAGCGTCTTACTCTCCTACGAGCAGTACTTC

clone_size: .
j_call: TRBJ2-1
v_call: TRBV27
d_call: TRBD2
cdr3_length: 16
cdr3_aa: CASSFLSGGGYNEQFF
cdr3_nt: TGTGCCAGCAGTTTCCTTAGCGGGGGTGGATACAATGAGCAGTTCTTC

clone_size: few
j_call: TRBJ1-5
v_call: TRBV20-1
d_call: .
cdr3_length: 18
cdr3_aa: CSARVRLPAERINQPQHF
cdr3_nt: TGCAGTGCTAGAGTACGACTTCCCGCGGAGAGGATTAATCAGCCCCAGCATTTT

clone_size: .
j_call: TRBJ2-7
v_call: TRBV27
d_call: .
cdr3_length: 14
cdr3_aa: CASSGFGGSYEQYF
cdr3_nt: TGTGCCAGCAGTGGATTCGGGGGATCCTACGAGCAGTACTTC

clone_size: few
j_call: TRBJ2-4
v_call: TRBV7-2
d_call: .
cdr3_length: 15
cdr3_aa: CASSPAPGVRNIQYF
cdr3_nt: TGTGCCAGCAGCCCAGCCCCGGGAGTGCGAAACATTCAGTACTTC

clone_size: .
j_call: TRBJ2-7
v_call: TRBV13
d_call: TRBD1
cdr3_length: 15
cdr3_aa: CASSETGDDFYEQYF
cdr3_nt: TGTGCCAGCAGCGAGACAGGGGACGACTTCTACGAGCAGTACTTC

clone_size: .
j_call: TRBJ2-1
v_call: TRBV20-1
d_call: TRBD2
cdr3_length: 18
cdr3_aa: CSARDSGSSGIVSDEQFF
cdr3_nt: TGCAGTGCTAGAGATAGTGGGTCTAGCGGGATTGTGTCGGATGAGCAGTTCTTC

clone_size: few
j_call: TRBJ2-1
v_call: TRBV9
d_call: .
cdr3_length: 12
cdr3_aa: CASSGPSNEQFF
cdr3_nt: TGTGCCAGCAGCGGCCCCTCCAATGAGCAGTTCTTC

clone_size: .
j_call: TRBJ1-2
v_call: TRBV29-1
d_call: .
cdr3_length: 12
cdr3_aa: CSTGTSSYGYTF
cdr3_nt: TGCAGCACCGGGACCAGTAGCTACGGCTACACCTTC

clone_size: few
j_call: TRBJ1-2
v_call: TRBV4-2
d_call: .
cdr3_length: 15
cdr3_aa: CASSQDRAQIGGYTF
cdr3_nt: TGTGCCAGCAGCCAAGATAGGGCGCAGATAGGTGGCTACACCTTC

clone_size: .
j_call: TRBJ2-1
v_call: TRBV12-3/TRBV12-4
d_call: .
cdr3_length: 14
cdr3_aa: CASSRTVRLDEQFF
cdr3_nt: TGTGCCAGCAGCCGGACAGTCCGGCTCGATGAGCAGTTCTTC

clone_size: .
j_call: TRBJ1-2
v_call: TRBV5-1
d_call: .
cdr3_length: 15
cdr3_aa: CASSLNGGTNYGYTF
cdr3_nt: TGCGCCAGCAGCTTGAACGGGGGTACTAACTATGGCTACACCTTC

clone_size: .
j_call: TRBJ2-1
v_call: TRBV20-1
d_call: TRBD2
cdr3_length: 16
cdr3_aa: CSAPGTSGISYNEQFF
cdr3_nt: TGCAGTGCGCCCGGGACTAGCGGGATCTCCTACAATGAGCAGTTCTTC

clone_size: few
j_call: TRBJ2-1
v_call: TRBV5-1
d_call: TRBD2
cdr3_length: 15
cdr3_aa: CASKLGLAVYNEQFF
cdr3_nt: TGCGCCAGCAAACTGGGGCTAGCGGTCTACAATGAGCAGTTCTTC

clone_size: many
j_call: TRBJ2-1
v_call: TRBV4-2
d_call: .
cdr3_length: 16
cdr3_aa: CASSQVGILGGNEQFF
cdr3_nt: TGTGCCAGCAGCCAAGTGGGAATTTTAGGAGGCAATGAGCAGTTCTTC

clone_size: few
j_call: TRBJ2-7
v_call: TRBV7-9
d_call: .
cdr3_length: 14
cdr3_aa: CASSSKGGRYEQYF
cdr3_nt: TGTGCCAGCAGCTCCAAAGGGGGACGCTACGAGCAGTACTTC

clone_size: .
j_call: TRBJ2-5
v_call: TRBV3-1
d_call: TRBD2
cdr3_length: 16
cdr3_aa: CASSRTPAGVGETQYF
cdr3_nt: TGTGCCAGCAGCCGGACCCCAGCGGGAGTGGGCGAGACCCAGTACTTC

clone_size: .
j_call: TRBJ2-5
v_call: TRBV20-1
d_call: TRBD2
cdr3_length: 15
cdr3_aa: CSADPGTSGRETQYF
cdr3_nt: TGCAGTGCTGACCCCGGGACTAGCGGGAGAGAGACCCAGTACTTC